The 18 T cell receptor beta chains listed next were all sequenced from one sample in a study of cytomegalovirus exposure and HLA in healthy donors. TCRdb keeps only in-frame clones here, not all; method: immunoSEQ multiplex PCR. The sample carries some 40,000 clones, about 93% recorded once. Sequencing was carried out using PBMCs. The receptors shown here come from a young man in good health and CMV-seronegative.

This clone was seen just once. The rearrangement joins TRBV5-1 to TRBJ2-5; D is uncertain. The V end lost 0 bases, the J end lost 2 bases, and 5 bases lay between the germline ends. Looked up from germline, CDR1 is SGHRS and CDR2 is YFSETQ. There are 13 residues in the CDR3. The CDR3 nucleotides are TGCGCCAGCAGCTTGGGACAACAAGAGACCCAGTACTTC. Translated: CASSLGQQETQYF.

This rearrangement joins TRBV30 to TRBJ2-5; possible D gene TRBD2, 5 bases. Deletions cut 1 base from V and 2 bases from J, with 11 bases between. Germline V gene data show CDR1 as GTSNPN and CDR2 as SVGIG (reference sequence). CDR3 length equals 14 residues. This CDR3 is CAWSDGPGQETQYF. DNA for the CDR3: TGTGCCTGGAGTGACGGACCGGGGCAAGAGACCCAGTACTTC.

The V and J genes are TRBV7-9 and TRBJ1-5; D possibly corresponds to TRBD1 (5 bases). V was clipped by 5 bases and J by 7 bases, with 18 bases between them. The CDR3 covers 15 residues. Per germline, CDR1 SEHNR and CDR2 FQNEAQ (reference sequence). The CDR3 sequence is CASSHTESGEQPQHF. DNA for the CDR3: TGTGCCAGCAGCCATACCGAGTCGGGGGAGCAGCCCCAGCATTTT.

This clone was seen once. V gene TRBV11-2 combines with J gene TRBJ1-3; the D gene is possibly TRBD1 (5 bases). V lost 8 bases, J lost 4 bases, and 15 bases lay in between. CDR3 size: 14 residues. Germline loops: CDR1 SGHAT, CDR2 FQNNGV. The CDR3 DNA is TGTGCCAGCCAACTACAGGCGGTCGGAAACACCATATATTTT. Translating gives CASQLQAVGNTIYF.

This rearrangement joins TRBV5-1 to TRBJ2-5; D might be TRBD1 (6 bases). Germline-derived CDR1 and CDR2 are SGHRS and YFSETQ. This CDR3 region has 14 residues. V was trimmed by 4 bases and J by 5 bases, leaving 15 bases between them. As DNA, the CDR3 is TGCGCCAGCAGCCGGGGACACCACGGGGAGACCCAGTACTTC. Translated: CASSRGHHGETQYF.

This rearrangement joins TRBV30 to TRBJ1-5, with D possibly matching TRBD1 (5 bases). CDR1 GTSNPN and CDR2 SVGIG come from the germline V gene (reference sequence). The CDR3 totals 17 residues. Trimming stripped 1 base from V and 1 base from J, with 17 bases between. Here the CDR3 reads CAWSAVSGAFSNQPQHF. The CDR3 DNA reads as TGTGCCTGGAGTGCGGTATCTGGGGCGTTCAGCAATCAGCCCCAGCATTTT.

The chain links TRBV19 to TRBJ1-5; D remains unclear. V lost 3 bases, J lost 5 bases, and 8 bases lay in between. The CDR3 length is 13 residues. Germline lookup yields CDR1 LNHDA and CDR2 SQIVND (reference sequence). The CDR3 coding sequence is TGTGCCAGTAGTATGACACCCCATCAGCCCCAGCATTTT. This translates into CASSMTPHQPQHF.

The V call is TRBV9, the J call TRBJ2-3; D possibly corresponds to TRBD1 (6 bases). V was clipped by 4 bases and J by 0 bases, with 21 bases between them. CDR3 size: 18 residues. Germline V lookup: CDR1 SGDLS, CDR2 YYNGEE. The CDR3 nucleotides read TGTGCCAGCAGCCCCCGAGGGGGATTTCTAACTAGCACAGATACGCAGTATTTT. Translating it yields CASSPRGGFLTSTDTQYF.

The gene calls are TRBV28 and TRBJ2-7, with 8 bases fitting TRBD2. Germline-derived CDR1 and CDR2 are MDHEN and SYDVKM. The V segment lost 4 bases and the J segment 2 bases; nucleotides outside the gene matches: 7. This CDR3 is 15 amino acids long. Here the CDR3 reads CASSSGGSGAYEQYF. CDR3 bases: TGTGCCAGCAGTTCGGGCGGTAGCGGGGCCTACGAGCAGTACTTC.

This chain uses TRBV13 with TRBJ2-7, with 8 bases that match TRBD1. The germline V gene encodes CDR1 PRHDT and CDR2 FYEKMQ (reference sequence). The V segment lost 4 bases and the J segment 5 bases; nucleotides outside the gene matches: 7. The CDR3 is 14 amino acids. CDR3 loop: CASSSRDRSNEQYF. The CDR3 coding sequence is TGTGCCAGCAGCTCCCGGGACAGGAGTAACGAGCAGTACTTC.

This clone appeared once. The chain carries TRBV10-2 and TRBJ2-1; 9 bases are shared with TRBD2. This CDR3 spans 14 amino acids. Germline loops: CDR1 WSHSY, CDR2 SAAADI. With V trimmed by 4 bases and J by 8 bases, 6 bases remained unmatched. The CDR3 loop is CASSVAGDPDEQFF. In DNA, the CDR3 is TGCGCCAGCAGTGTAGCGGGGGACCCTGATGAGCAGTTCTTC.

CDR3 region: CASSATVRDIYSYGYTF. The CDR3, as DNA: TGTGCCAGCAGCGCGACCGTAAGGGACATCTATTCCTATGGCTACACCTTC. The V gene is TRBV7-2, the J gene TRBJ1-2; D may be TRBD1 (6 bases). There are 17 residues in the CDR3. V was pared by 5 bases and J by 4 bases, with 23 bases between. Germline V gene sequence: CDR1 SGHTA, CDR2 FQGNSA.

The chain combines TRBV7-3 with TRBJ2-5; no clear D. CDR1 SGHTA and CDR2 FQGTGA come from the germline V gene. CDR3 size: 13 residues. The ends were cut back, 5 bases at V and 1 base at J, with 8 bases in the middle. The CDR3 DNA reads as TGTGCCAGCAGCCCGTACACCCAAGAGACCCAGTACTTC. Amino acid sequence: CASSPYTQETQYF.

The J gene is TRBJ1-2, the V gene TRBV5-4, with D tentatively TRBD1 (5 bases). The V gene's germline CDR1 is SGHNT and CDR2 YYREEE (reference sequence). The length of the CDR3 is 14 residues. Trimming took 3 bases from V and 1 from J, leaving 10 bases between them. Here the CDR3 reads CASSSDTVNYGYTF. The CDR3 DNA reads TGTGCCAGCAGCTCGGACACGGTTAACTATGGCTACACCTTC. Complete variable domain (other parts from reference TRBV5-4 and TRBJ1-2): ETGVTQSPTHLIKTRGQQVTLRCSSQSGHNTVSWYQQALGQGPQFIFQYYREEENGRGNFPPRFSGLQFPNYSSELNVNALELDDSALYLCASSSDTVNYGYTFGSGTRLTVV.

As DNA, the CDR3 is TGTGCCAGCAGCAGAAGCCTAGGGGGGGAAGGCAATGAGCAGTTCTTC. Its translation: CASSRSLGGEGNEQFF. The chain has TRBV9 and TRBJ2-1, with a possible D match to TRBD2 (7 bases). The germline gives CDR1 SGDLS, CDR2 YYNGEE. This CDR3 contains 16 residues. V was clipped by 4 bases and J by 6 bases, with 20 bases between them.

This clone was seen only once. This chain uses TRBV6-4 with TRBJ2-2; 9 bases align to TRBD2. The CDR3 is 16 residues long. The junction had 6 bases not matched to a gene; V was cut back by 3 bases and J by 4 bases. Germline assignment: CDR1 MRHNA and CDR2 SNTAGT. The CDR3 nucleotides read TGTGCCAGCAGTGATAGCGGGAGAGGGGGCACCGGGGAGCTGTTTTTT. Its translation: CASSDSGRGGTGELFF.

This sequence joins TRBV2 and TRBJ2-2; TRBD2 agrees at 9 bases. The CDR3 sequence is 16 residues long. Germline trimming cut 4 bases from V and 2 bases from J; bases unmatched to any gene: 5. Germline lookup yields CDR1 SNHLY and CDR2 FYNNEI. DNA for the CDR3: TGTGCCAGCAGTGGGTCTAGCGGGGTCAACACCGGGGAGCTGTTTTTT. It specifies CASSGSSGVNTGELFF. Variable domain in full (rest from reference TRBV2 and TRBJ2-2): EPEVTQTPSHQVTQMGQEVILRCVPISNHLYFYWYRQILGQKVEFLVSFYNNEISEKSEIFDDQFSVERPDGSNFTLKIRSTKLEDSAMYFCASSGSSGVNTGELFFGEGSRLTVL.

This sequence joins TRBV27 and TRBJ1-6; the D is unclear. Trimming left V 6 bases short and J 7 bases short, with 22 bases between. The germline V gene has CDR1 MNHEY and CDR2 SMNVEV (reference sequence). The CDR3 has 17 residues. CDR3 sequence reads: CASSNSEGMGWNSPLHF. The CDR3 DNA sequence: TGTGCCAGCAGCAACTCAGAGGGAATGGGCTGGAATTCACCCCTCCACTTT.